One sample yielded the 16 T cell receptor beta chains listed below, sequenced in a study of persistence of HIV-infected CD4 T cells. Cells were stimulated with CMV-infected fibroblast lysates at 10 ug/mL. Responding CD4+ T cells were sorted by upregulation of both CD40 ligand and CD69. The libraries were made with immunoSEQ version 4 in survey mode. Libraries were prepared by immunoSEQ multiplex PCR; TCRdb keeps only in-frame clonotypes and omits some of them. The table records 6,000 to 9,500 clones, roughly two thirds of them present only once. Antigens for these TCRs are unknown. Sequenced here: CD4+ T cells sorted from PBMCs after roughly 20-hour stimulation, sampled from a patient who received antiretroviral therapy. The receptors originated from an adult man with HIV who was CMV-seropositive.

This clone is categorized as medium-sized (0.01 to 0.1%). CDR3 in amino acids: CASSFGGTTRSYEQYF. In DNA form, the CDR3 reads TGTGCCAGCAGCTTCGGCGGGACCACGAGGTCCTACGAGCAGTACTTC. The genes are TRBV7-2 and TRBJ2-7; D is perhaps TRBD2 (6 bases). In germline, CDR1 is SGHTA, CDR2 FQGNSA. V lost 3 bases, J lost 1 base, and 16 bases lay in between. CDR3 length: 16 residues. Variable domain in full (rest from reference TRBV7-2 and TRBJ2-7): GAGVSQSPSNKVTEKGKDVELRCDPISGHTALYWYRQSLGQGLEFLIYFQGNSAPDKSGLPSDRFSAERTGGSVSTLTIQRTQQEDSAVYLCASSFGGTTRSYEQYFGPGTRLTVT.

V and J are TRBV5-4 and TRBJ1-5, with a tentative D call TRBD1 (5 bases). Germline V gene data show CDR1 as SGHNT and CDR2 as YYREEE (reference sequence). This CDR3 has 16 amino acids. V was clipped by 3 bases and J by 2 bases, with 15 bases between them. The CDR3 protein is CASSSEGIKGNQPQHF. The CDR3 bases are TGTGCCAGCAGCTCGGAGGGGATCAAGGGCAATCAGCCCCAGCATTTT.

This clone was detected once. This rearrangement joins TRBV7-9 to TRBJ2-3; D is possibly TRBD2 (5 bases). This CDR3 contains 14 residues. Trimming left V 5 bases short and J 2 bases short, with 11 bases between. Per the germline V gene, CDR1 is SEHNR and CDR2 is FQNEAQ (reference sequence). The CDR3 sequence is CASSLSGNTDTQYF. CDR3 bases: TGTGCCAGCAGCCTCTCGGGGAACACAGATACGCAGTATTTT.

The rearrangement joins TRBV9 to TRBJ2-2; D is perhaps TRBD2 (5 bases). Trimming removed 4 bases at V and 0 bases at J, with 19 bases between. Germline V gene lookup returns CDR1 SGDLS and CDR2 YYNGEE. The CDR3 runs to 18 residues. The CDR3 DNA sequence: TGTGCCAGCAGCTTCAGCGCTTCTCGGAGGACGAACACCGGGGAGCTGTTTTTT. This sequence encodes CASSFSASRRTNTGELFF.

V gene TRBV27 combines with J gene TRBJ2-2, with a possible D match to TRBD2 (6 bases). Per the germline V gene, CDR1 is MNHEY and CDR2 is SMNVEV (reference sequence). The CDR3 is 16 residues long. Deletions cut 2 bases from V and 1 base from J, with 11 bases between. CDR3 protein: CASSLRPGVNTGELFF. CDR3 in DNA: TGTGCCAGCAGTTTAAGGCCGGGGGTGAACACCGGGGAGCTGTTTTTT.

J is TRBJ1-5 and V is TRBV6-1; 9 positions agree with TRBD1. CDR3 length: 14 amino acids. In germline, CDR1 is MNHNS, CDR2 SASEGT. J lost 7 bases, V lost 5 bases, and 6 bases had no gene match. The CDR3 DNA reads as TGTGCCAGCAGTACAGGGGGCTTGGGACAGCCCCAGCATTTT. This encodes CASSTGGLGQPQHF.

This clone was counted a few times. This chain uses TRBV4-2 with TRBJ2-3; TRBD1 aligns across 9 bases. Germline V gene data show CDR1 as LGHNA and CDR2 as YNFKEQ. V was clipped by 1 base and J by 0 bases; unmatched bases: 5. CDR3 length: 17 residues. The CDR3: CASSQVITGGSTDTQYF. CDR3 nucleotides: TGTGCCAGCAGCCAAGTAATTACAGGGGGCAGCACAGATACGCAGTATTTT.

The chain couples TRBV19 to TRBJ2-7; perhaps TRBD1 as D (6 bases). The V end was cut by 1 base, the J end by 2 bases, with 6 bases between. Germline lookup yields CDR1 LNHDA and CDR2 SQIVND (reference sequence). The CDR3 consists of 13 residues. CDR3 bases: TGTGCCAGTAGTATAGGACAGGCCTACGAGCAGTACTTC. As protein: CASSIGQAYEQYF.

The V and J genes are TRBV6-2 or TRBV6-3 and TRBJ1-5; possibly TRBD1 for D (5 bases). Germline-derived CDR1 and CDR2 are MNHEY and SVGEGT. The V end lost 2 bases, the J end lost 2 bases, and 7 bases lay between the germline ends. CDR3 length: 14 amino acids. CDR3 loop: CASSYSRGNQPQHF. For the CDR3, the DNA is TGTGCCAGCAGTTACAGCAGGGGCAATCAGCCCCAGCATTTT.

The chain has TRBV29-1 and TRBJ2-7; D is perhaps TRBD2 (6 bases). This CDR3 comprises 13 residues. CDR1 is SQVTM, CDR2 ANQGSEA, per germline. V lost 6 bases to trimming and J lost 2 bases, with 14 bases between them. CDR3 sequence reads: CSVTKTRTYEQYF. CDR3 in DNA: TGCAGCGTCACTAAGACTAGGACCTACGAGCAGTACTTC.

This clone showed up just once. The V call is TRBV7-2, the J call TRBJ1-2; D call uncertain. Germline CDR1 SGHTA, CDR2 FQGNSA. Trimming stripped 0 bases from V and 4 bases from J, with 12 bases between. The CDR3 spans 15 residues. In DNA, the CDR3 is TGTGCCAGCAGCTTAGCGCGACATCTTATCTATGGCTACACCTTC. Translated, it gives CASSLARHLIYGYTF.

This clone qualifies as medium-sized. The chain combines TRBV29-1 with TRBJ2-5; 7 bases match TRBD1. From germline, CDR1 is SQVTM and CDR2 ANQGSEA. CDR3 size: 16 residues. V lost 1 base and J lost 1; bases outside the gene matches: 9. This CDR3 is CSVEGGRGQFQETQYF. The CDR3 DNA follows: TGCAGCGTTGAAGGAGGCAGGGGACAGTTCCAAGAGACCCAGTACTTC.

In this sample, this clone is medium-sized (0.01 to 0.1%). The chain recombines TRBV10-3 with TRBJ1-2; maybe TRBD1 (5 bases). CDR1 is ENHRY and CDR2 is SYGVKD in the germline V gene. V was trimmed by 3 bases and J by 7 bases, leaving 21 bases between them. The CDR3 has 16 residues. DNA for the CDR3: TGTGCCATCAGTGAAACCGGGACGGCAGCCCGGGGTGGCTACACCTTC. Encoded protein: CAISETGTAARGGYTF.

The genes are TRBV6-5 and TRBJ1-4; no reliable D call. Trimming pared 10 bases from V and 8 bases from J, leaving 14 bases between. CDR3 length equals 12 residues. Germline CDR1 is MNHEY and CDR2 is SVGAGI. The CDR3 reads CATRRVGEKLFF. The CDR3 DNA reads as TGTGCCACCCGAAGGGTTGGCGAAAAACTGTTTTTT.

The V gene is TRBV29-1, the J gene TRBJ2-5, with a tentative D call TRBD1 (6 bases). From germline, CDR1 is SQVTM and CDR2 ANQGSEA. Deletions cut 5 bases from V and 5 bases from J, with 12 bases between. CDR3 length: 12 amino acids. The CDR3 loop is CSVLTGQETQYF. The CDR3 region has the DNA TGCAGCGTTCTGACAGGCCAGGAGACCCAGTACTTC.

The CDR3 sequence is CASSESNAWSNQPQHF. The CDR3 nucleotides are TGTGCCAGCAGTGAGTCAAACGCGTGGAGCAATCAGCCCCAGCATTTT. The chain joins TRBV2 to TRBJ1-5; unclear D gene. The CDR3 spans 16 residues. From germline, CDR1 is SNHLY and CDR2 FYNNEI. V lost 3 bases, J lost 1 base, and 13 bases lay in between.